This section outlines one TCR beta chain sequence together with its context. V dropped 0 bases and J dropped 5; count of bases not matched to a gene: 7. The length of the CDR3 is 15 residues. CDR1 is SGDLS and CDR2 is YYNGEE in the germline V gene. This entry belongs to a study of blood T cell repertoires in COVID-19. Measured with immunoSEQ multiplex PCR; TCRdb has only the in-frame clones, and not every one. The sample yields some 120,000 clones, roughly 80% seen once. The V gene is TRBV9, the J gene TRBJ1-1; 7 bases are shared with TRBD1. Sequencing was performed on peripheral blood. The TCR comes from a woman aged 25 to 39 who had recovered from COVID-19. The chain's CDR3 is CASSVGRTGRTEAFF. In DNA form, the CDR3 reads TGTGCCAGCAGCGTAGGAAGGACAGGCAGAACTGAAGCTTTCTTT.